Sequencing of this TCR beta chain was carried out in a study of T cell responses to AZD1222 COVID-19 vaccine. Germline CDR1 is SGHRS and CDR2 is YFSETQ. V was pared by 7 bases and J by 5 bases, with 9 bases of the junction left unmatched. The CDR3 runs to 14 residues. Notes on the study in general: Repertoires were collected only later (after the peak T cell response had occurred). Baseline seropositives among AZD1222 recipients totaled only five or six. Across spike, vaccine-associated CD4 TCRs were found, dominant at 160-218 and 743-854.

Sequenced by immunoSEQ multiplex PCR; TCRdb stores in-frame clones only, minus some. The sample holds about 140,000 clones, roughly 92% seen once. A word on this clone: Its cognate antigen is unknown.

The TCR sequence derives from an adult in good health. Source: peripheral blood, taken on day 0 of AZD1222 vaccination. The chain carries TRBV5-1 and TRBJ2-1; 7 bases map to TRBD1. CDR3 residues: CASAQGQDDNEQFF. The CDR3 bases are TGCGCCAGCGCGCAAGGACAGGACGACAATGAGCAGTTCTTC.